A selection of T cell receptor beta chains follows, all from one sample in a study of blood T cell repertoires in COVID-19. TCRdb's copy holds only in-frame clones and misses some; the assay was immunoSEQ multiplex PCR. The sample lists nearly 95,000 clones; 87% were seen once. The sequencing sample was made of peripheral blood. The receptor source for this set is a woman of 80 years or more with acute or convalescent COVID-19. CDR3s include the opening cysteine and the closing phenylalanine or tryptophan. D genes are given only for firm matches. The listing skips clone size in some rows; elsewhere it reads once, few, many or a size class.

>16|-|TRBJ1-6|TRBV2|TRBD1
TGTGCCACCGCCCGCTCACCGGACAGGGGCCAATCACCCCTCCACTTT
CATARSPDRGQSPLHF
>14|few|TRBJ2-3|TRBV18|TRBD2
TGTGCCAGCTCATCTAGCGGGAGGCGAGATACGCAGTATTTT
CASSSSGRRDTQYF
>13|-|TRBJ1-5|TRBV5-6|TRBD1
TGTGCCAGCAGCGCGGGACAGGATCAGCCCCAGCATTTT
CASSAGQDQPQHF
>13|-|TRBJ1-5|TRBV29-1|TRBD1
TGCAGCGTGGAACAGGGGGTGGGTCAGCCCCAGCATTTT
CSVEQGVGQPQHF
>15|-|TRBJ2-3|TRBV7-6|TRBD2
TGTGCCAGCAGCGCCGGACTAGCGGGCACAGATACGCAGTATTTT
CASSAGLAGTDTQYF
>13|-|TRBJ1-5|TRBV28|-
TGTGCCAGCACCCTGGTCCGGGGGCAGCCCCAGCATTTT
CASTLVRGQPQHF
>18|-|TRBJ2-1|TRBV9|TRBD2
TGTGCCAGCAGCACCAGATCGTCGGGACTAGCGGGAGTCTATGAGCAGTTCTTC
CASSTRSSGLAGVYEQFF
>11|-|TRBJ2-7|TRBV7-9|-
TGTGCCAGCAGCTTGAAGGGGGAGCAGTACTTC
CASSLKGEQYF
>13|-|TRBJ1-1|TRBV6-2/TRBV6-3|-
TGTGCCAGCAGTTACTCGATAGGGGCAGAAGCTTTCTTT
CASSYSIGAEAFF
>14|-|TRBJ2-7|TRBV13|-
TGTGCCAGCAGCTTGGGGCAGGCTTACTACGAGCAGTACTTC
CASSLGQAYYEQYF
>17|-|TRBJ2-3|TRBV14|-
TGTGCCAGCAGCCAAGAACCCACCGTAGCGGGCACAGATACGCAGTATTTT
CASSQEPTVAGTDTQYF
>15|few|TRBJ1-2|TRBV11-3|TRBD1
TGTGCCAGCAGCGTTACCCGGGACAGGGGCTATGGCTACACCTTC
CASSVTRDRGYGYTF
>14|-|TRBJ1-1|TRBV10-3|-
TGTGCCATCAGCCTTGGGCGGGAGCCGCCTGAAGCTTTCTTT
CAISLGREPPEAFF
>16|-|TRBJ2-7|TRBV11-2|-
TGTGCCAGCAGCTTAGGGCCGGTGGGCCAATCCTACGAGCAGTACTTC
CASSLGPVGQSYEQYF
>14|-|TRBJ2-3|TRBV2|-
TGTGCCAGCAGCCGGGCTAGCGGCACAGATACGCAGTATTTT
CASSRASGTDTQYF
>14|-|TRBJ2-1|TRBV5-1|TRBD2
TGCGCCAGCAGCACCGGACTAGCGACGAATGAGCAGTTCTTC
CASSTGLATNEQFF
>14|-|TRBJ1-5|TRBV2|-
TGTGCCAGCAGTTATGACAACAGCAATCAGCCCCAGCATTTT
CASSYDNSNQPQHF
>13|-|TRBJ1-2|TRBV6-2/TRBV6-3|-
TGTGCCAGCAGTCAACAGGGAGTCTATGGCTACACCTTC
CASSQQGVYGYTF
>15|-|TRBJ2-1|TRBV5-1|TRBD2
TGCGCCAGCAGCCCGACTAGCGGGACCTACAATGAGCAGTTCTTC
CASSPTSGTYNEQFF
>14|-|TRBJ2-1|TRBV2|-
TGTGCCAGCAGTCGACAGAGTACCTACAATGAGCAGTTCTTC
CASSRQSTYNEQFF
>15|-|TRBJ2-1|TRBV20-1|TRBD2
TGCAGTGCTAGTCCCCCTAGCGGGTTCTACAATGAGCAGTTCTTC
CSASPPSGFYNEQFF
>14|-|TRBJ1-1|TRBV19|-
TGTGCCAGTAGCTATGGTCAGGGAAACACTGAAGCTTTCTTT
CASSYGQGNTEAFF
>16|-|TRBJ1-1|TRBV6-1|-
TGTGCCAGCAGTGAAGCGCGGGGATCCCTGAACACTGAAGCTTTCTTT
CASSEARGSLNTEAFF
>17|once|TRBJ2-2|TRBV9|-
TGTGCCAGCAGCGCCCAGGGGGGAGGAAAGGGCACCGGGGAGCTGTTTTTT
CASSAQGGGKGTGELFF
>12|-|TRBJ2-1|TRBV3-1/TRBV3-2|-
TGTGCCGCACGGGGGAGTCACAATGAGCAGTTCTTC
CAARGSHNEQFF
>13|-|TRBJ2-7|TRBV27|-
TGTGCCAGCAGTTTACGTCCGAGATACGAGCAGTACTTC
CASSLRPRYEQYF